This T cell receptor beta chain was recovered during a study of PD-1 blockade in mismatch repair-deficient tumors. Across the study: All were previously treated, progressing patients with 12 mismatch repair-deficient cancer types. Regarding the study as a whole: Tumor-resident clones, often absent from pretreatment blood, expanded after pembrolizumab and then contracted.

Measured with immunoSEQ multiplex PCR; TCRdb has only the in-frame clones, and not every one. The sample lists approximately 15,000 clones, 65% to 90% occurring once. The germline V gene has CDR1 LNHDA and CDR2 SQIVND (reference sequence). The CDR3 covers 14 residues. The V gene lost 6 bases and the J gene lost 3 bases, with 14 bases spanning the gap. TCR sequencing covered a few patients who responded to pembrolizumab. To note about this clone: Its antigen is currently unknown.

The clonotype originates from an adult with mismatch repair-deficient cancer. This specimen was PBMCs, taken approximately 14 weeks after starting pembrolizumab. The chain couples TRBV19 to TRBJ1-1; D is unclear. CDR3 nucleotide sequence: TGTGCCAGTAGAGACCCCGCGGTTTACACTGAAGCTTTCTTT. Amino acid sequence: CASRDPAVYTEAFF.